Below, one TCR beta chain is given with its context. This CDR3 has 14 residues. V lost 1 base, J lost 3 bases, and 10 bases lay in between. Germline V gene sequence: CDR1 SGHRS, CDR2 YFSETQ. The data derive from a study of blood T cell repertoires in COVID-19. About the research overall: Specimens from acute and convalescent COVID-19 originated in the United States, Italy and Spain.

It was during active infection that Seattle patients were enrolled and then longitudinally followed. Libraries were prepared by immunoSEQ multiplex PCR; TCRdb keeps only in-frame clonotypes and omits some of them. This sample has approximately 180,000 clones, with roughly 81% found just once. V and J are TRBV5-1 and TRBJ1-1; TRBD1 might be the D (5 bases). This sequence was found in an elderly woman with COVID-19, enrolled during active disease. The sequencing input was peripheral blood. In DNA form, the CDR3 reads TGCGCCAGCAGCTTGTGGGGGGTGGACACTGAAGCTTTCTTT. This gives the protein CASSLWGVDTEAFF.